These 22 T cell receptor beta chains were sequenced from one sample in a study of blood T cell repertoires in COVID-19. Sequencing was performed with immunoSEQ multiplex PCR; in TCRdb, only in-frame clones are kept and a portion is missing. The profile shows over 120,000 clones, over 75% of them singletons. The sample consisted of PBMCs or T cells enriched from blood (not recorded which). The receptors stem from a woman aged 45-60 years who had recovered from COVID-19.

The rearrangement links TRBV2 to TRBJ2-7, with 7 positions matching TRBD1. Germline-derived CDR1 and CDR2 are SNHLY and FYNNEI. CDR3 length: 15 amino acids. V dropped 3 bases and J dropped 3; count of bases not matched to a gene: 8. CDR3 residues: CASSDGDRAGYEQYF. In nucleotides, the CDR3 is TGTGCCAGCAGTGATGGAGACAGGGCTGGCTACGAGCAGTACTTC.

In this sample, this clone turned up a few times. V gene TRBV29-1 combines with J gene TRBJ1-1; D is undetermined. Looked up from germline, CDR1 is SQVTM and CDR2 is ANQGSEA. Trimming took off 0 bases at V and 6 bases at J, with 11 bases between the two ends. The CDR3 covers 13 residues. In nucleotides, the CDR3 is TGCAGCGTTGAAGACCTGGGCGCCCCTGAAGCTTTCTTT. Translated: CSVEDLGAPEAFF.

The V and J genes are TRBV9 and TRBJ1-2; 7 nucleotides agree with TRBD1. This CDR3 has 12 residues. Unmatched junction bases numbered 3, after V lost 4 bases and J lost 6 bases. Per germline, CDR1 SGDLS and CDR2 YYNGEE. The CDR3 here is CASSLGTDGYTF. CDR3 bases: TGTGCCAGCAGCCTCGGGACAGATGGCTACACCTTC. Based on the CDR3 plus reference TRBV9 and TRBJ1-2, the full variable domain is DSGVTQTPKHLITATGQRVTLRCSPRSGDLSVYWYQQSLDQGLQFLIQYYNGEERAKGNILERFSAQQFPDLHSELNLSSLELGDSALYFCASSLGTDGYTFGSGTRLTVV.

The chain employs TRBV5-6 and TRBJ2-7; 8 bases match TRBD2. CDR1 and CDR2 from the germline V gene are SGHDT and YYEEEE. The ends lost 2 bases at V and 6 bases at J; junction bases unmatched: 1. The CDR3 loop spans 12 amino acids. The CDR3 DNA reads as TGTGCCAGCAGCTTCGGGGGGGGCGAGCAGTACTTC. Translating gives CASSFGGGEQYF.

This clone was counted many times. The rearrangement joins TRBV11-3 to TRBJ2-1; D is perhaps TRBD2 (5 bases). V was shortened by 1 base and J by 9 bases, with 13 bases between the two germline ends. CDR3 length: 14 amino acids. Germline lookup yields CDR1 SGHNT and CDR2 YENEEA. The CDR3 nucleotides are TGTGCCAGCAGCTTAGTCCGCCGTCGGGGTGAGCAGTTCTTC. Translation gives CASSLVRRRGEQFF.

This clone has only a few counts. The chain combines TRBV19 with TRBJ1-1; a weak D match, TRBD1 (5 bases). Germline V gene lookup returns CDR1 LNHDA and CDR2 SQIVND (reference sequence). CDR3 length: 11 residues. V was cut by 5 bases and J by 10 bases, with 11 bases left in between. This CDR3 is CASSGGGTAFF. CDR3 bases: TGTGCCAGTAGTGGTGGGGGGACAGCTTTCTTT.

Only a few counts were recorded for this clone. This chain links TRBV24-1 with TRBJ2-1, with 10 bases that match TRBD1. The CDR3 is made up of 16 amino acids. The V gene end was trimmed by 4 bases and the J gene end by 5 bases; junction bases not matched to a gene: 7. CDR1 and CDR2 (germline): KGHDR, SFDVKD. CDR3 residues: CATSEPGQGVNNEQFF. CDR3 coding DNA: TGTGCCACCAGTGAGCCTGGACAGGGGGTTAACAATGAGCAGTTCTTC.

The chain has TRBV5-1 and TRBJ1-1; no clear D. The germline V gene encodes CDR1 SGHRS and CDR2 YFSETQ. This CDR3 is built from 13 residues. Trimming took off 4 bases at V and 6 bases at J, with 13 bases between the two ends. The CDR3 DNA sequence: TGCGCCAGCAGCCCCTTCGGTAACGCTGAAGCTTTCTTT. Translated: CASSPFGNAEAFF.

The chain is built from TRBV5-6 and TRBJ2-1; a possible D gene is TRBD1 (5 bases). Trimming took 4 bases from V and 4 from J, leaving 21 bases between them. The V gene's germline CDR1 is SGHDT and CDR2 YYEEEE. This CDR3 contains 17 residues. The CDR3 sequence is CASSPVGRRQSYNEQFF. CDR3 nucleotide sequence: TGTGCCAGCAGCCCGGTGGGGCGGCGGCAGTCATACAATGAGCAGTTCTTC.

As for this clone: In the same sample, other DNA sequences code for this CDR3. This chain joins TRBV14 and TRBJ1-3, with D perhaps matching TRBD1 (6 bases). Germline V gene sequence: CDR1 SGHDN, CDR2 FVKESK. CDR3 length: 15 residues. Between the trimmed V and J ends, which lost 1 base and 4 bases, there was a span of 11 bases. In DNA form, the CDR3 reads TGTGCCAGCAGCCAAGTCAGGGGTGGAGGAAACACCATATATTTT. Amino acid sequence: CASSQVRGGGNTIYF.

The chain links TRBV9 to TRBJ2-3, with 8 nucleotides matching TRBD2. Germline trimming cut 0 bases from V and 4 bases from J; bases unmatched to any gene: 10. There are 17 residues in the CDR3. In germline, CDR1 is SGDLS, CDR2 YYNGEE. The CDR3 spells CASSVASGQRGPDTQYF. CDR3 DNA: TGTGCCAGCAGCGTAGCTAGTGGCCAGCGGGGGCCAGATACGCAGTATTTT.

V gene TRBV29-1 combines with J gene TRBJ2-6, with D possibly TRBD2 on 5 matching bases. CDR1 is SQVTM and CDR2 is ANQGSEA in the germline V gene. The germline V and J ends were trimmed by 5 bases and 1 base, with 6 bases remaining between them. CDR3 length: 13 residues. The CDR3 coding sequence is TGCAGCGTTCGGGGATCTGGGGCCAACGTCCTGACTTTC. Translating it yields CSVRGSGANVLTF.

V is TRBV27 and J is TRBJ2-7; TRBD1 agrees at 10 bases. CDR3 length: 14 amino acids. Germline V lookup: CDR1 MNHEY, CDR2 SMNVEV (reference sequence). The trim removed 5 bases at V and 3 bases at J, leaving 4 bases unmatched. Written as DNA, the CDR3 is TGTGCCAGCAGTGGGGACAGGGGCATCTACGAGCAGTACTTC. It translates to CASSGDRGIYEQYF.

In its sample, this clone was seen a few times. The rearrangement links TRBV5-1 to TRBJ1-4, with 8 bases lining up with TRBD1. This CDR3 is 15 amino acids long. V lost 4 bases and J lost 8; bases outside the gene matches: 10. The V gene's germline CDR1 is SGHRS and CDR2 YFSETQ. In DNA form, the CDR3 reads TGCGCCAGCAGCCGCGGACAGGGAGCAGCGGAAAAACTGTTTTTT. Protein: CASSRGQGAAEKLFF.

The chain joins TRBV10-2 to TRBJ1-1, with 11 bases lining up with TRBD1. This CDR3 region has 17 residues. J lost 4 bases, V lost 5 bases, and 12 bases had no gene match. Germline values: CDR1 WSHSY, CDR2 SAAADI. Here the CDR3 reads CASSILWTGGKATEAFF. In nucleotides, the CDR3 is TGCGCCAGCAGTATACTTTGGACAGGGGGCAAAGCCACTGAAGCTTTCTTT.

The genes are TRBV9 and TRBJ2-3, with D perhaps TRBD1 (6 bases). V shed 0 bases and J shed 6 bases, with 11 bases lying between them. Germline values: CDR1 SGDLS, CDR2 YYNGEE. This CDR3 has 14 residues. Here the CDR3 DNA reads TGTGCCAGCAGCGTAGAGGTACAGGGTGATACGCAGTATTTT. Amino acids: CASSVEVQGDTQYF.

The J gene is TRBJ1-2, the V gene TRBV30, with D unresolved. V shed 4 bases and J shed 2 bases, with 14 bases lying between them. The CDR3 has 14 residues. The germline CDR1 and CDR2 sequences are GTSNPN and SVGIG (reference sequence). CDR3 sequence reads: CAWIPMGFNYGYTF. CDR3 sequence (DNA): TGTGCCTGGATCCCGATGGGCTTCAACTATGGCTACACCTTC.

This chain uses TRBV2 with TRBJ2-7; the D gene is possibly TRBD1 (5 bases). V was pared by 1 base and J by 4 bases, with 14 bases between. Germline CDR1 is SNHLY and CDR2 is FYNNEI. The CDR3 spans 15 residues. CDR3 residues: CASSEVQGNSYEQYF. CDR3 nucleotide sequence: TGTGCCAGCAGTGAAGTCCAGGGAAATTCGTACGAGCAGTACTTC.

This clone was seen once. J is TRBJ2-3 and V is TRBV30; 11 nucleotides align to TRBD2. Trimming cost V 8 bases and J 4 bases; bases outside gene matches: 5. The CDR3 loop spans 13 amino acids. Germline V lookup: CDR1 GTSNPN, CDR2 SVGIG (reference sequence). The CDR3 nucleotides read TGTGCCCTGGTAGCGGGAGGGTCAGATACGCAGTATTTT. It yields the protein CALVAGGSDTQYF.

The chain joins TRBV5-6 to TRBJ1-5, with a weak D call TRBD1 (5 bases). The V end was cut by 7 bases, the J end by 7 bases, with 15 bases between. From germline, CDR1 is SGHDT and CDR2 YYEEEE. The length of the CDR3 is 13 residues. CDR3 nucleotides: TGTGCCAGCTCCCGGGGGGGGAGGCAGCCCCAGCATTTT. Protein: CASSRGGRQPQHF.

The CDR3 sequence is CASSPPTGIWGYTF. DNA for the CDR3: TGTGCCAGCTCACCACCGACAGGGATTTGGGGCTACACCTTC. The V call is TRBV18, the J call TRBJ1-2, with 7 bases fitting TRBD1. Germline assignment: CDR1 KGHSH and CDR2 LQKENI. V lost 0 bases to trimming and J lost 8 bases; unmatched junction nucleotides: 6. This CDR3 contains 14 residues.

The rearrangement links TRBV19 to TRBJ1-5; 7 nucleotides line up with TRBD1. The germline gives CDR1 LNHDA, CDR2 SQIVND (reference sequence). The CDR3 runs 15 residues. J gave up 4 bases and V 6 bases, and 9 bases lay outside the gene matches. The CDR3, as DNA: TGTGCCAGTAGAGCCGACAGGGTTGGGAATCAGCCCCAGCATTTT. The encoded protein is CASRADRVGNQPQHF.